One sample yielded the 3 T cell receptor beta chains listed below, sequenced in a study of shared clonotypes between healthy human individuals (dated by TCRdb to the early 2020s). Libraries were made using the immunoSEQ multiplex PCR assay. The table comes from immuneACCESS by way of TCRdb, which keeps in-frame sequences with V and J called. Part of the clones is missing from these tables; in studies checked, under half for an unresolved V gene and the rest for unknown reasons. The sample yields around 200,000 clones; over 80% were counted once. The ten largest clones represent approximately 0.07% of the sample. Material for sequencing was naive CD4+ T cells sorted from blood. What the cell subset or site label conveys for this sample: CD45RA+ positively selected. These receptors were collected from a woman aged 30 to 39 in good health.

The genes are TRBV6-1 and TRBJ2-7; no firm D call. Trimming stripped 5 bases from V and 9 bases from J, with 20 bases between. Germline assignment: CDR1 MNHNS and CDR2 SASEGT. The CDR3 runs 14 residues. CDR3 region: CASSRGGVGSSQYF. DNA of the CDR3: TGTGCCAGCAGTAGAGGCGGAGTTGGGTCTTCGCAGTACTTC.

DNA for the CDR3: TGTGCCAGCAGCTTAGAAGCGGGAGCTACCTACGAGCAGTACTTC. Its translation is CASSLEAGATYEQYF. The chain uses TRBV11-2 and TRBJ2-7; 8 bases match TRBD2. Germline V CDR1 and CDR2: SGHAT, FQNNGV. The CDR3 consists of 15 residues. Trimming took 0 bases from V and 2 from J; bases not matched to a gene: 3.

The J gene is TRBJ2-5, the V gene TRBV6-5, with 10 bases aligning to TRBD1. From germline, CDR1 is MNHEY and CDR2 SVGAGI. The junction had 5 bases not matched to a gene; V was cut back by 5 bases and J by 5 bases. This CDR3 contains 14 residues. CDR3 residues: CASSQDRGLETQYF. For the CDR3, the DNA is TGTGCCAGCAGTCAGGACAGGGGGTTGGAGACCCAGTACTTC.